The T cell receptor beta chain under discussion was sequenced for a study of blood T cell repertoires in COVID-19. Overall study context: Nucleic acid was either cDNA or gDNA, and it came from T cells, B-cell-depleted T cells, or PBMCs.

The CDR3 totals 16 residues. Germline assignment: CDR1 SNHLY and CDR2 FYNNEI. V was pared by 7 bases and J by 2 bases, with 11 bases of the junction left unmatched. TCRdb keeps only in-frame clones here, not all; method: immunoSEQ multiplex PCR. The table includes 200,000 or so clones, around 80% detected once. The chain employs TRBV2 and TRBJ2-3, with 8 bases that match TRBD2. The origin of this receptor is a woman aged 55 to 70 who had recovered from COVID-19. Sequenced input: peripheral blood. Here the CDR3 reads CASNLVGGAVTDTQYF. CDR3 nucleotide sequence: TGTGCCAGCAACCTCGTCGGGGGGGCCGTCACAGATACGCAGTATTTT. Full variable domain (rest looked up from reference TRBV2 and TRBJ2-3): EPEVTQTPSHQVTQMGQEVILRCVPISNHLYFYWYRQILGQKVEFLVSFYNNEISEKSEIFDDQFSVERPDGSNFTLKIRSTKLEDSAMYFCASNLVGGAVTDTQYFGPGTRLTVL.